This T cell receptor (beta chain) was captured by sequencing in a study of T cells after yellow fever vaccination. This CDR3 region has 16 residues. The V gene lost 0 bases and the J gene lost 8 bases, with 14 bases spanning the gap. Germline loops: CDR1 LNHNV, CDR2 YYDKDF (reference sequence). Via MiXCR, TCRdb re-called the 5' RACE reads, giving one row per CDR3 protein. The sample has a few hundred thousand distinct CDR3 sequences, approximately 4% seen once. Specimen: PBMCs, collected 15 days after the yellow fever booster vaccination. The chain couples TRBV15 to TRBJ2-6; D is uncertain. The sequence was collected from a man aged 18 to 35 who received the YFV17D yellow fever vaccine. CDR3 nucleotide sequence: TGTGCCACCAGCAGAGAGGTCCCATGGGGAACCAACGTCCTGACTTTC. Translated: CATSREVPWGTNVLTF.